These 18 T cell receptor beta chains originate from one sample sequenced in a study of post-analysis software for immune sequencing data. Findings and caveats of the study: The study found TRBV5-6, TRBV5-1 and TRBV20-1 among about 5 TRBV segments more frequent in patients than controls.

What these receptors recognize is not known. Every TCR beta cDNA library bore unique molecular identifiers. MiXCR, applied by TCRdb to the PCR reads, yields one record per CDR3 protein. The repertoire holds 650,000 to 850,000 distinct CDR3 sequences, with about 57% as singletons. The sequenced sample was blood. The receptors shown here come from a girl between 5 and 17 years old with multiple sclerosis.

The chain employs TRBV6-5 and TRBJ1-6; possibly TRBD1 for D (5 bases). The length of the CDR3 is 20 residues. Deletions cut 0 bases from V and 7 bases from J, with 25 bases between. Germline V gene sequence: CDR1 MNHEY, CDR2 SVGAGI. CDR3 loop: CASSYSATMTAQRMNSPLHF. Here the CDR3 DNA reads TGTGCCAGCAGTTACTCCGCCACTATGACAGCCCAGCGAATGAATTCACCCCTCCACTTT.

This clonotype was seen a handful of times. CDR3 sequence (DNA): TGTGCCAGCAGCCCCAGACTGGGCACTGAAGCTTTCTTT. It encodes CASSPRLGTEAFF. This chain uses TRBV5-5 with TRBJ1-1; no definite D call. Trimming took off 4 bases at V and 4 bases at J, with 11 bases between the two ends. This CDR3 is 13 amino acids long. CDR1 and CDR2 from the germline V gene are SGHKS and YYEKEE (reference sequence).

The chain employs TRBV3-1 and TRBJ1-2, with D hard to call. Trimming shortened V by 2 bases and J by 8 bases, and 15 bases separated the two germline ends. Germline V gives CDR1 LGHDT, CDR2 YNNKEL (reference sequence). CDR3 length: 14 amino acids. Here the CDR3 DNA reads TGTGCCAGCAGCCAACTTGCAGGCCTCGGCGGCTACACCTTC. Residues: CASSQLAGLGGYTF.

The chain employs TRBV27 and TRBJ2-7; 10 positions agree with TRBD2. The germline V gene encodes CDR1 MNHEY and CDR2 SMNVEV (reference sequence). The CDR3 covers 15 residues. V was clipped by 6 bases and J by 2 bases; unmatched bases: 7. CDR3 coding DNA: TGTGCCAGCAGATCTACTAGCGGGACCCCCTACGAGCAGTACTTC. Translating gives CASRSTSGTPYEQYF.

CDR3 in DNA: TGTGCCAGCAGCCAAGAGTTTGACAGAGGGGGCTACACCTTC. Residues: CASSQEFDRGGYTF. V is TRBV3-1 and J is TRBJ1-2; perhaps TRBD1 as D (5 bases). The CDR3 extends over 14 amino acids. Per germline, CDR1 LGHDT and CDR2 YNNKEL (reference sequence). The V gene lost 0 bases and the J gene lost 8 bases, with 13 bases spanning the gap.

This clonotype was picked up a small number of times. The chain uses TRBV7-6 and TRBJ2-5; TRBD2 aligns across 8 bases. This CDR3 is 13 amino acids long. Germline V gives CDR1 SGHVS, CDR2 FNYEAQ. J was trimmed by 11 bases and V by 5 bases; bases with no gene match: 10. CDR3 region: CASSPDSAGEQYF. Written as DNA, the CDR3 is TGTGCCAGCAGCCCGGACTCAGCGGGGGAGCAGTACTTC.

This clonotype occurred a few times. V is TRBV6-5 and J is TRBJ2-4, with no clear D. The J call is in doubt because the DNA end fits TRBJ2-7 better. Germline V gene sequence: CDR1 MNHEY, CDR2 SVGAGI. There are 15 residues in the CDR3. The CDR3 DNA reads TGTGCCAGCAGTCCCCCCCCGGATCGGGCGTACGAGCAGTACTTC. This sequence encodes CASSPPPDRAYEQYF.

There are a few counts of this clonotype. The chain uses TRBV20-1 and TRBJ2-7; tentative D call: TRBD2 (5 bases). The germline CDR1 and CDR2 sequences are DFQATT and SNEGSKA (reference sequence). This CDR3 is 13 amino acids long. Deletions cut 0 bases from V and 6 bases from J, with 12 bases between. In DNA, the CDR3 is TGCAGTGCTAGAGACTATGGGCGGGTCGAGCAGTACTTC. Its translation: CSARDYGRVEQYF.

This clonotype was detected only a few times. CDR3 loop: CASSYSPIMNTGELFF. The DNA for the CDR3 is TGTGCCAGCAGTTACTCCCCTATTATGAACACCGGGGAGCTGTTTTTT. V and J are TRBV6-2 or TRBV6-3 and TRBJ2-2; unclear D gene. The V and J ends lost 0 bases and 1 base respectively, with 9 bases between them. CDR3 length equals 16 residues. Looked up from germline, CDR1 is MNHEY and CDR2 is SVGEGT.

The CDR3 nucleotides read TGCAGCGTTGAAGACGGAGGTGGGTTCTTC. Its protein product is CSVEDGGGFF. The chain links TRBV29-1 to TRBJ2-1; D possibly corresponds to TRBD2 (5 bases). In germline, CDR1 is SQVTM, CDR2 ANQGSEA. The CDR3 loop spans 10 amino acids. Trimming took 0 bases from V and 15 from J, leaving 9 bases between them.

Turning to this clonotype: One end of the junction does not line up with germline, which may come from a read error. V is TRBV5-5 and J is TRBJ2-6, with D possibly matching TRBD1 (5 bases). Germline V gene data show CDR1 as SGHKS and CDR2 as YYEKEE (reference sequence). There are 18 residues in the CDR3. CDR3: CAGSLPSGQVVGANVLTF. CDR3 DNA: TGTGCCGGCAGCTTACCTTCAGGGCAAGTGGTTGGGGCCAACGTCCTGACTTTC.

This clonotype has only a few counts. The V call is TRBV7-2, the J call TRBJ2-1; TRBD2 aligns across 11 bases. V was pared by 5 bases and J by 14 bases, with 8 bases of the junction left unmatched. Germline CDR1 SGHTA, CDR2 FQGNSA. The CDR3 covers 13 residues. This chain's CDR3 is CASSLQTSGDKFF. The DNA for the CDR3 is TGTGCCAGCAGCCTACAGACTAGCGGGGATAAGTTCTTC.

The chain couples TRBV20-1 to TRBJ2-7, with 8 bases aligning to TRBD2. V lost 1 base to trimming and J lost 4 bases; unmatched junction nucleotides: 9. The CDR3 length is 15 residues. The germline V gene has CDR1 DFQATT and CDR2 SNEGSKA (reference sequence). The CDR3 region has the DNA TGCAGTGCTAGAGCCTCTCCCCGGGAGGGTTACGAGCAGTACTTC. Translation gives CSARASPREGYEQYF.

The CDR3 spells CASSSNDRGANRGNQPQHF. As DNA, the CDR3 is TGTGCCAGCAGTTCCAATGACAGGGGGGCAAATCGGGGCAATCAGCCCCAGCATTTT. The chain employs TRBV12-3 or TRBV12-4 and TRBJ1-5, with 9 nucleotides matching TRBD1. The junction had 15 bases not matched to a gene; V was cut back by 4 bases and J by 2 bases. The CDR3 covers 19 residues.

V usage is TRBV13 and J usage is TRBJ2-7; D possibly matches TRBD1 or TRBD2 (5 bases each). Trimming pared 3 bases from V and 5 bases from J, leaving 20 bases between. There are 16 residues in the CDR3. CDR1 and CDR2 from the germline V gene are PRHDT and FYEKMQ (reference sequence). The CDR3 loop is CASSFWGRPTFDEQYF. The CDR3 DNA follows: TGTGCCAGCAGCTTTTGGGGACGCCCAACATTTGACGAGCAGTACTTC. The whole variable domain, remainder taken from reference TRBV13 and TRBJ2-7, is AAGVIQSPRHLIKEKRETATLKCYPIPRHDTVYWYQQGPGQDPQFLISFYEKMQSDKGSIPDRFSAQQFSDYHSELNMSSLELGDSALYFCASSFWGRPTFDEQYFGPGTRLTVT.

This clonotype was recorded only once. V gene TRBV5-1 combines with J gene TRBJ2-3, with D tentatively TRBD2 (6 bases). Trimming cost V 2 bases and J 3 bases, with 16 bases left between them. The germline gives CDR1 SGHRS, CDR2 YFSETQ. CDR3 size: 16 residues. The CDR3 DNA is TGCGCCAGCAGCTTCCTGACGTCCGGGACTACAGATACGCAGTATTTT. Encoded protein: CASSFLTSGTTDTQYF.

This clonotype was seen only a few times. The CDR3 nucleotides read TGTGCCAGCAGCTCGCGACTAGTTACAGATACGCAGTATTTT. It translates to CASSSRLVTDTQYF. The gene calls are TRBV7-2 and TRBJ2-3, with D possibly being TRBD2 (6 bases). V lost 4 bases to trimming and J lost 3 bases, with 11 bases between them. The germline V gene encodes CDR1 SGHTA and CDR2 FQGNSA. This CDR3 comprises 14 residues.

This clonotype was observed a handful of times. The chain combines TRBV12-3 or TRBV12-4 with TRBJ2-7; TRBD1 matches at 8 bases. This CDR3 has 14 residues. V was pared by 6 bases and J by 7 bases, with 11 bases of the junction left unmatched. Here the CDR3 reads CASSLRQGAREQYF. For the CDR3, the DNA is TGTGCCAGCAGCCTTAGGCAGGGGGCGAGGGAGCAGTACTTC.